The rows below give T cell receptor beta chains drawn from one sample of a study of cytomegalovirus exposure and HLA in healthy donors. The assay was immunoSEQ multiplex PCR, and TCRdb's table has in-frame clones only and misses some. Recorded for this sample: approximately 92,000 clones. Sequences were obtained from PBMCs. These receptors were collected from a woman aged 25-40 years in good health and CMV-seronegative. The CDR3 runs from the conserved cysteine through the conserved F or W. The order of the fields is CDR3 protein, CDR3 DNA, V gene, J gene, D gene. The D gene is left open where the match is weak.

CDR3: CASILQENTEAFF
DNA: TGTGCCAGCATCTTACAGGAGAACACTGAAGCTTTCTTT
V: TRBV16
J: TRBJ1-1
D: NA

CDR3: CASSFLTGDGYTF
DNA: TGTGCCAGCAGTTTCCTTACAGGGGACGGCTACACCTTC
V: TRBV27
J: TRBJ1-2
D: TRBD1

CDR3: CASRLVDRWNF
DNA: TGTGCCAGCAGGTTGGTGGACAGATGGAACTTC
V: TRBV28
J: TRBJ2-7
D: NA

CDR3: CASSVPGQGTNEKLFF
DNA: TGTGCCAGTAGTGTCCCGGGACAGGGAACTAATGAAAAACTGTTTTTT
V: TRBV19
J: TRBJ1-4
D: TRBD1

CDR3: CASSPAVAGINQPQHF
DNA: TGTGCCAGCTCACCAGCCGTGGCCGGGATCAATCAGCCCCAGCATTTT
V: TRBV18
J: TRBJ1-5
D: NA

CDR3: CASSSPGQGQGEAFF
DNA: TGTGCCAGCAGCTCTCCAGGACAGGGGCAGGGTGAAGCTTTCTTT
V: TRBV13
J: TRBJ1-1
D: TRBD1

CDR3: CASSPSGPYNEQFF
DNA: TGTGCCAGCAGCCCCAGCGGGCCTTACAATGAGCAGTTCTTC
V: TRBV7-3
J: TRBJ2-1
D: NA

CDR3: CASRPTGQGYEQYF
DNA: TGTGCCAGCAGACCCACGGGACAGGGTTACGAGCAGTACTTC
V: TRBV27
J: TRBJ2-7
D: TRBD1

CDR3: CASSFTGTDPYEQYF
DNA: TGCGCCAGCAGCTTTACCGGGACAGATCCCTACGAGCAGTACTTC
V: TRBV5-1
J: TRBJ2-7
D: TRBD1

CDR3: CASSQDPGGNYGYTF
DNA: TGTGCCAGCAGCCAAGATCCGGGGGGAAACTATGGCTACACCTTC
V: TRBV4-2
J: TRBJ1-2
D: NA

CDR3: CASSPLGHSLTQPQHF
DNA: TGTGCCAGCAGCCCCCTCGGACATTCCTTAACTCAGCCCCAGCATTTT
V: TRBV7-9
J: TRBJ1-5
D: NA

CDR3: CASSSQSGQPKAFF
DNA: TGTGCCAGCAGTTCTCAGAGCGGACAGCCTAAAGCTTTCTTT
V: TRBV6-5
J: TRBJ1-1
D: NA

CDR3: CAWSEGLNSPLHF
DNA: TGTGCCTGGAGTGAGGGGCTTAATTCCCCCCTCCACTTT
V: TRBV30
J: TRBJ1-6
D: NA

CDR3: CATRGGARGTGELFF
DNA: TGTGCCACGAGGGGGGGGGCGCGGGGCACCGGGGAGCTGTTTTTT
V: TRBV19
J: TRBJ2-2
D: NA

CDR3: CASRGGLAARYEQYF
DNA: TGTGCCAGCAGGGGTGGACTAGCGGCTAGGTACGAGCAGTACTTC
V: TRBV28
J: TRBJ2-7
D: TRBD2

CDR3: CAISPLAGDPFNEQFF
DNA: TGTGCCATCAGTCCCTTAGCGGGAGATCCGTTCAATGAGCAGTTCTTC
V: TRBV10-3
J: TRBJ2-1
D: TRBD2

CDR3: CASSDGRFNEQFF
DNA: TGTGCCAGCAGTGACGGGAGGTTTAATGAGCAGTTCTTC
V: TRBV6-4
J: TRBJ2-1
D: NA

CDR3: CASSPPGLADEQYF
DNA: TGTGCCAGCAGTCCCCCGGGACTAGCAGACGAGCAGTACTTC
V: TRBV6-6
J: TRBJ2-7
D: TRBD2

CDR3: CASSYEGQGLSYEQYF
DNA: TGTGCCAGCAGTTACGAAGGACAGGGGCTCTCCTACGAGCAGTACTTC
V: TRBV6-5
J: TRBJ2-7
D: TRBD1

CDR3: CASSQGRQTQETQYF
DNA: TGTGCCAGCAGCCAGGGGCGGCAAACTCAAGAGACCCAGTACTTC
V: TRBV7-9
J: TRBJ2-5
D: NA

CDR3: CASSADSYSGNTIYF
DNA: TGTGCCAGCAGCGCGGACAGCTACTCTGGAAACACCATATATTTT
V: TRBV7-8
J: TRBJ1-3
D: NA

CDR3: CASSSFQGTGELFF
DNA: TGTGCCAGCAGCTCTTTTCAGGGAACCGGGGAGCTGTTTTTT
V: TRBV7-6
J: TRBJ2-2
D: NA

CDR3: CASSPGRGRLETQYF
DNA: TGCGCCAGCAGTCCGGGCAGGGGGCGCCTGGAGACCCAGTACTTC
V: TRBV5-1
J: TRBJ2-5
D: TRBD1

CDR3: CASSYSDTYNEQFF
DNA: TGTGCCAGCAGTTACTCGGACACCTACAATGAGCAGTTCTTC
V: TRBV6-5
J: TRBJ2-1
D: NA

CDR3: CASSAGTRHSYEQYF
DNA: TGTGCCAGCAGTGCAGGGACACGGCATTCCTACGAGCAGTACTTC
V: TRBV6-1
J: TRBJ2-7
D: NA

CDR3: CASSSDTGTGEETQYF
DNA: TGTGCCAGCAGTTCCGACACCGGGACAGGGGAAGAGACCCAGTACTTC
V: TRBV28
J: TRBJ2-5
D: TRBD1

CDR3: CASSVRLFTGELFF
DNA: TGTGCTAGCAGCGTCAGATTATTCACCGGGGAGCTGTTTTTT
V: TRBV7-7
J: TRBJ2-2
D: NA

CDR3: CASSLVERSTDTQYF
DNA: TGTGCCAGCAGCTTAGTTGAGCGGAGCACAGATACGCAGTATTTT
V: TRBV11-2
J: TRBJ2-3
D: NA

CDR3: CSVGSWLVGLTDTQYF
DNA: TGCAGCGTTGGTTCTTGGCTAGTTGGTCTCACAGATACGCAGTATTTT
V: TRBV29-1
J: TRBJ2-3
D: NA

CDR3: CASSEPRGGGYTF
DNA: TGTGCCAGCAGTGAGCCCAGGGGCGGTGGCTACACCTTC
V: TRBV6-1
J: TRBJ1-2
D: NA

CDR3: CASLGQQGLEQYF
DNA: TGTGCCAGCCTGGGCCAACAGGGGCTGGAGCAGTACTTC
V: TRBV28
J: TRBJ2-7
D: TRBD1

CDR3: CASSFGQAGNTIYF
DNA: TGTGCCAGCAGCTTCGGACAGGCTGGAAACACCATATATTTT
V: TRBV7-2
J: TRBJ1-3
D: TRBD1

CDR3: CSVEGLGSYEQYF
DNA: TGCAGCGTTGAGGGACTAGGCTCCTACGAGCAGTACTTC
V: TRBV29-1
J: TRBJ2-7
D: TRBD2

CDR3: CASSQRGNTDTQYF
DNA: TGTGCCAGCAGCCAAAGGGGCAACACAGATACGCAGTATTTT
V: TRBV7-9
J: TRBJ2-3
D: NA

CDR3: CASIGGDGAYNEQFF
DNA: TGTGCCAGCATCGGAGGGGACGGAGCCTACAATGAGCAGTTCTTC
V: TRBV6-1
J: TRBJ2-1
D: NA

CDR3: CASSLGFDRGHTEAFF
DNA: TGTGCCAGCAGCTTGGGATTTGACAGGGGGCATACTGAAGCTTTCTTT
V: TRBV5-6
J: TRBJ1-1
D: TRBD1

CDR3: CASTKTSGNEQFF
DNA: TGTGCCAGCACTAAGACTAGCGGAAATGAGCAGTTCTTC
V: TRBV6-5
J: TRBJ2-1
D: TRBD2

CDR3: CASSGDRGLNTEAFF
DNA: TGTGCCAGCAGCGGCGACAGGGGGCTAAACACTGAAGCTTTCTTT
V: TRBV9
J: TRBJ1-1
D: TRBD1

CDR3: CASSEGTSDYNEQFF
DNA: TGTGCCAGCAGCGAAGGGACTAGCGATTACAATGAGCAGTTCTTC
V: TRBV7-9
J: TRBJ2-1
D: TRBD2

CDR3: CASSLGGGTEAFF
DNA: TGTGCCAGCAGCTTAGGGGGGGGCACTGAAGCTTTCTTT
V: TRBV5-6
J: TRBJ1-1
D: NA

CDR3: CASSPGDRVDTGELFF
DNA: TGTGCCAGCAGCCCAGGGGACAGGGTGGACACCGGGGAGCTGTTTTTT
V: TRBV5-6
J: TRBJ2-2
D: TRBD1

CDR3: CASSLGLAGDTQYF
DNA: TGTGCCAGCAGCTTAGGACTAGCGGGAGATACGCAGTATTTT
V: TRBV11-3
J: TRBJ2-3
D: TRBD2

CDR3: CAISGQPHRPEKLFF
DNA: TGTGCCATCAGTGGACAACCTCATCGCCCTGAAAAACTGTTTTTT
V: TRBV10-3
J: TRBJ1-4
D: NA

CDR3: CASSPPLGDTEAFF
DNA: TGTGCCAGCTCACCACCGTTAGGGGACACTGAAGCTTTCTTT
V: TRBV18
J: TRBJ1-1
D: NA

CDR3: CASSELASGETQYF
DNA: TGTGCCAGCAGTGAACTGGCTAGCGGGGAGACCCAGTACTTC
V: TRBV2
J: TRBJ2-5
D: TRBD2

CDR3: CASSPEGQPQHF
DNA: TGTGCCAGCTCACCAGAGGGTCAGCCCCAGCATTTT
V: TRBV18
J: TRBJ1-5
D: NA

CDR3: CATTATGVSYNEQFF
DNA: TGTGCCACCACAGCCACAGGTGTGTCGTACAATGAGCAGTTCTTC
V: TRBV2
J: TRBJ2-1
D: NA